This TCR beta chain was sequenced for a study of radiotherapy plus CTLA-4 blockade in lung cancer. The study gave focal radiation plus ipilimumab CTLA-4 blockade to patients with chemo-refractory metastatic non-small-cell lung cancer. The data were produced by immunoSEQ multiplex PCR, yet TCRdb's version contains in-frame clones alone and is incomplete. Counted here are roughly 62,000 clones, roughly 77% occurring once; the ten biggest clones make up about 4.5%. The study, taken as a whole, reports: Radiotherapy plus ipilimumab was followed by expansion in blood of tumor-derived TCR clones. Reported findings show early blood T cell clone dynamics, with interferon-beta, best predicted response.

The CDR3 runs to 14 residues. V lost 3 bases, J lost 3 bases, and 13 bases lay in between. Germline assignment: CDR1 SGHRS and CDR2 YFSETQ. This clone was seen only a few times. Antigen: not known. Sequenced here: peripheral blood, sampled from a patient treated with radiotherapy plus ipilimumab. This sequence was found in a human donor with non-small cell lung cancer who had a complete response to radiotherapy plus ipilimumab. The rearrangement uses TRBV5-1 and TRBJ2-7, with D possibly being TRBD2 (6 bases). Written as DNA, the CDR3 is TGCGCCAGCAGCTCCGACGGCGGGAACTACGAGCAGTACTTC. Its protein is CASSSDGGNYEQYF.